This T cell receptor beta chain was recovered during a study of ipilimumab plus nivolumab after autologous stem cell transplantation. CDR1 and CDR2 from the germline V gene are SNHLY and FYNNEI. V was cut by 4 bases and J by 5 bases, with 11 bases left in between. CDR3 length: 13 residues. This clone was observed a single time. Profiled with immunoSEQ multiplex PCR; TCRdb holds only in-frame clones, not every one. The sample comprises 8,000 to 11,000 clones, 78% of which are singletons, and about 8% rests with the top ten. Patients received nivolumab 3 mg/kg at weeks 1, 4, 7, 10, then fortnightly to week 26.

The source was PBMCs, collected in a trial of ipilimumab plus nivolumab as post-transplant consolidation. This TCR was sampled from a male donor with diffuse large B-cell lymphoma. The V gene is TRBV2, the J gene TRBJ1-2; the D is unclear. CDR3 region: CASSVLELYGYTF. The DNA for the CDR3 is TGTGCCAGCAGTGTTCTGGAGTTATATGGCTACACCTTC. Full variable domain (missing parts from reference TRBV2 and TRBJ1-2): EPEVTQTPSHQVTQMGQEVILRCVPISNHLYFYWYRQILGQKVEFLVSFYNNEISEKSEIFDDQFSVERPDGSNFTLKIRSTKLEDSAMYFCASSVLELYGYTFGSGTRLTVV.